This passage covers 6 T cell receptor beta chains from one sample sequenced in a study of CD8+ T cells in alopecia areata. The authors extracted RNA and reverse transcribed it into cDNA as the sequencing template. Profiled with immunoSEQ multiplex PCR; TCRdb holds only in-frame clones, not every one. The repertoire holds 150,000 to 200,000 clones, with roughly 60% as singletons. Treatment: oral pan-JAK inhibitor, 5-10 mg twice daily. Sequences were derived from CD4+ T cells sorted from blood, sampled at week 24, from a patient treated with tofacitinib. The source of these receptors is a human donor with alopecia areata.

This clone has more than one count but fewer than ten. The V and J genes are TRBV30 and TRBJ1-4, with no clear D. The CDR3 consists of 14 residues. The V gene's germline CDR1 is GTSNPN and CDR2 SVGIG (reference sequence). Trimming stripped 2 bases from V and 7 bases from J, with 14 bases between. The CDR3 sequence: CAWSPQMAVEKLFF. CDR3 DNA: TGTGCCTGGAGTCCTCAGATGGCAGTTGAAAAACTGTTTTTT.

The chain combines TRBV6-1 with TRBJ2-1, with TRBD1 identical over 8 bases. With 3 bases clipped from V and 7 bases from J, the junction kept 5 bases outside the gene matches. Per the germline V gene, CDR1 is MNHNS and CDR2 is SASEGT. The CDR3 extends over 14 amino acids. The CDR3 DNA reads TGTGCCAGCAGTGAGCTGGACAGGGTGAATGAGCAGTTCTTC. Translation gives CASSELDRVNEQFF.

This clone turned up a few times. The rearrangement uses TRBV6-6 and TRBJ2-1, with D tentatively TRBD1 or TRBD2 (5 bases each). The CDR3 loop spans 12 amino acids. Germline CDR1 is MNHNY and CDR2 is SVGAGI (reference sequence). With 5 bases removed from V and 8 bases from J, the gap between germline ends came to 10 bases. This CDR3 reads CASSPQDYEQFF. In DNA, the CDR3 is TGTGCCAGCAGTCCACAGGACTATGAGCAGTTCTTC.

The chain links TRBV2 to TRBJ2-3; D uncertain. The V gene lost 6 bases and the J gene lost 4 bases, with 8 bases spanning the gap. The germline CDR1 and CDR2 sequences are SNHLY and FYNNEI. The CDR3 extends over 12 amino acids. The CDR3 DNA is TGTGCCAGCAGACCCGCGGCAGATACGCAGTATTTT. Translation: CASRPAADTQYF.

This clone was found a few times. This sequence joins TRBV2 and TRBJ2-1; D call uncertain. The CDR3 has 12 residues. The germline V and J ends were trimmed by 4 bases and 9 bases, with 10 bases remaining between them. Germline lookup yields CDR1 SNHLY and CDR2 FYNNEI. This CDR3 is CASSVEVGEQFF. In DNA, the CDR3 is TGTGCCAGCAGTGTAGAAGTCGGTGAGCAGTTCTTC.

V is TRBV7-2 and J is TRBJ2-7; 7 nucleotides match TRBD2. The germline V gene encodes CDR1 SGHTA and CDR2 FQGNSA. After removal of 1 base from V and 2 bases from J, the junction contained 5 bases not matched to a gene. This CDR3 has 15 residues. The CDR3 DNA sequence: TGTGCCAGCAGCTTAGTGGGTCTAGCGGCCTACGAGCAGTACTTC. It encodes CASSLVGLAAYEQYF.